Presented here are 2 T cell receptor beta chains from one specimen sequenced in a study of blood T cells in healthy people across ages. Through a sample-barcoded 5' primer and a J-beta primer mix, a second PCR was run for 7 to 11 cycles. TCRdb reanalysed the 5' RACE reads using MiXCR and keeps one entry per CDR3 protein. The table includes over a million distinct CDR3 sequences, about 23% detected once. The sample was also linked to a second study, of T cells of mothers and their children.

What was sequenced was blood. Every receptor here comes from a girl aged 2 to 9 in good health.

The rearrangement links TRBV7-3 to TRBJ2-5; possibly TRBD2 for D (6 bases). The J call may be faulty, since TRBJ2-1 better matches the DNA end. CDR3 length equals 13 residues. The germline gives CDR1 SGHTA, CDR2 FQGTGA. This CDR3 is CASSLTSSGEQFF. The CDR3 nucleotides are TGTGCCAGCAGCTTGACTAGTTCGGGCGAGCAGTTCTTC.

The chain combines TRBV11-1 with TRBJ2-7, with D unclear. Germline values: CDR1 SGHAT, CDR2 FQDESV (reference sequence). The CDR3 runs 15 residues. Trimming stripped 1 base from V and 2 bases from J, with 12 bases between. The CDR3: CASSLERAFPYEQYF. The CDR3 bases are TGTGCCAGCAGCTTAGAGCGCGCCTTCCCCTACGAGCAGTACTTC.